These 10 T cell receptor beta chains came from one sample sequenced in a study of blood T cell repertoires in COVID-19 (dated by TCRdb to 2018 to 2021). The library was prepared using the immunoSEQ multiplex PCR assay. TCRdb re-hosts the immuneACCESS table, in-frame sequences only. Its copies lack some clones; in the studies checked, an unresolved V gene accounts for under half of them, and the cause for the rest is not known. For this sample the table gives tens of thousands of clones, of which 75% to 90% were detected only once. The ten largest clones represent 13% to 15% of the sample. Sequencing input: peripheral blood. These receptors originate from a human donor with acute or convalescent COVID-19. The donor label of this sample is uncertain.

This chain connects TRBV7-2 to TRBJ2-1; a possible D gene is TRBD2 (6 bases). CDR3 size: 17 residues. The ends were cut back, 1 base at V and 2 bases at J, with 15 bases in the middle. Germline CDR1 and CDR2: SGHTA and FQGNSA. In DNA, the CDR3 is TGTGCCAGCAGCTTAGGGAGGGTTAGCGGAACCTACAATGAGCAGTTCTTC. Protein: CASSLGRVSGTYNEQFF.

The chain recombines TRBV6-5 with TRBJ2-3, with D tentatively TRBD2 (6 bases). The CDR3 loop spans 16 amino acids. The ends were cut back, 0 bases at V and 1 base at J, with 11 bases in the middle. CDR1 is MNHEY and CDR2 is SVGAGI in the germline V gene. CDR3: CASSYSSGVGTDTQYF. CDR3 DNA sequence: TGTGCCAGCAGTTACTCGTCGGGAGTGGGCACAGATACGCAGTATTTT.

This chain links TRBV11-3 with TRBJ2-7; D unresolved. CDR3 length: 13 amino acids. V lost 6 bases to trimming and J lost 2 bases, with 11 bases between them. Per germline, CDR1 SGHNT and CDR2 YENEEA. DNA of the CDR3: TGTGCCAGCAGTTCGGTAATGACCTACGAGCAGTACTTC. Amino acids: CASSSVMTYEQYF. Full variable domain (missing parts from reference TRBV11-3 and TRBJ2-7): EAGVVQSPRYKIIEKKQPVAFWCNPISGHNTLYWYLQNLGQGPELLIRYENEEAVDDSQLPKDRFSAERLKGVDSTLKIQPAELGDSAVYLCASSSVMTYEQYFGPGTRLTVT.

The chain combines TRBV19 with TRBJ2-7; 9 bases are shared with TRBD2. J was trimmed by 7 bases and V by 4 bases; bases with no gene match: 11. The CDR3 spans 15 residues. Looked up from germline, CDR1 is LNHDA and CDR2 is SQIVND (reference sequence). The chain's CDR3 is CASSRSSGTINEQYF. DNA of the CDR3: TGTGCCAGTAGTAGGTCTAGCGGGACCATTAATGAGCAGTACTTC.

The chain is built from TRBV19 and TRBJ1-1; D ambiguous. The CDR3 length is 14 residues. From germline, CDR1 is LNHDA and CDR2 SQIVND (reference sequence). Deletions cut 7 bases from V and 0 bases from J, with 12 bases between. CDR3 sequence: CASTVGRMNTEAFF. The CDR3 DNA follows: TGTGCCAGTACTGTCGGGAGGATGAACACTGAAGCTTTCTTT.

This clone turned up a few times. CDR3 nucleotides: TGCGCCAGCAGCCAAGATTTACCCCCTAAGGGGTACAATGAGCAGTTCTTC. It encodes CASSQDLPPKGYNEQFF. The chain uses TRBV4-3 and TRBJ2-1, with D possibly matching TRBD1 (5 bases). Between the trimmed V and J ends, which lost 0 bases and 4 bases, there was a span of 16 bases. The CDR3 covers 17 residues. In germline, CDR1 is LGHNA, CDR2 YSLEER.

The V call is TRBV5-1, the J call TRBJ2-1; D not resolved. V was cut by 5 bases and J by 0 bases, with 15 bases left in between. CDR1 and CDR2 (germline): SGHRS, YFSETQ. The CDR3 is made up of 16 amino acids. The DNA of the CDR3 is TGCGCCAGCAGGATCGACTTCGGAAGCTCCTACAATGAGCAGTTCTTC. It is translated as CASRIDFGSSYNEQFF.

The chain couples TRBV19 to TRBJ1-1; D is uncertain. The CDR3 extends over 13 amino acids. Germline CDR1 is LNHDA and CDR2 is SQIVND (reference sequence). V shed 5 bases and J shed 4 bases, with 11 bases lying between them. CDR3 nucleotide sequence: TGTGCCAGTAGTGAGGTCGTGGGCACTGAAGCTTTCTTT. Translating gives CASSEVVGTEAFF.

The chain combines TRBV30 with TRBJ2-1; TRBD2 might be the D (6 bases). The V gene lost 0 bases and the J gene lost 6 bases, with 12 bases spanning the gap. Germline CDR1 GTSNPN, CDR2 SVGIG (reference sequence). The CDR3 is made up of 14 amino acids. The CDR3 coding sequence is TGTGCCTGGAGTGTAGGACTATCCCCCAATGAGCAGTTCTTC. Translating gives CAWSVGLSPNEQFF.

The chain couples TRBV6-5 to TRBJ1-4; possible D gene TRBD1, 5 bases. V was cut by 0 bases and J by 7 bases, with 12 bases left in between. The CDR3 sequence is 15 residues long. Germline lookup yields CDR1 MNHEY and CDR2 SVGAGI. Written as DNA, the CDR3 is TGTGCCAGCAGTTACTCAATGGGGGGAGGTGAAAAACTGTTTTTT. This translates into CASSYSMGGGEKLFF.